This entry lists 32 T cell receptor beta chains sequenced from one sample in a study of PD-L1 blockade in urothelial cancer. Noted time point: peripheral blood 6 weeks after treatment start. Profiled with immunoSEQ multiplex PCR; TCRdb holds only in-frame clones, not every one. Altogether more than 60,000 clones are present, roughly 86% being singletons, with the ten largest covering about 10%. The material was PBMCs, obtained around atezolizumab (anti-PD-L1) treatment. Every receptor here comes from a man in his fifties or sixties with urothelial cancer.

CDR3 sequence (DNA): TGTGCCAGCAGTTACGAGCTCGAGCAGTACTTC. Its translation: CASSYELEQYF. The rearrangement joins TRBV6-5 to TRBJ2-7; D uncertain. Germline values: CDR1 MNHEY, CDR2 SVGAGI. This CDR3 is 11 amino acids long. The ends were cut back, 2 bases at V and 6 bases at J, with 5 bases in the middle.

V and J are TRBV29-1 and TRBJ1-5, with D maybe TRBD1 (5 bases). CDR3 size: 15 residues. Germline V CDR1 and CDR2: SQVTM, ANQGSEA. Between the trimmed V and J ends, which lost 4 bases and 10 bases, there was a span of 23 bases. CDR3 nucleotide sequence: TGCAGCGTTGTATTTGGGTCAGGGTTTGTAGGCCCCCAGCATTTT. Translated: CSVVFGSGFVGPQHF.

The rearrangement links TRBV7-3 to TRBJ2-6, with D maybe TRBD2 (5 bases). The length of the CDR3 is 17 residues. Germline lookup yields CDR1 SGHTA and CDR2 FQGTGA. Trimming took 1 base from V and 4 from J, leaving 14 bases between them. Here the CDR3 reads CASSLMTGSAGANVLTF. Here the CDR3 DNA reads TGTGCCAGCAGCTTAATGACGGGATCGGCAGGGGCCAACGTCCTGACTTTC. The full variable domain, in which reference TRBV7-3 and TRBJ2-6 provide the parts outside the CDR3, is GAGVSQTPSNKVTEKGKYVELRCDPISGHTALYWYRQSLGQGPEFLIYFQGTGAADDSGLPNDRFFAVRPEGSVSTLKIQRTERGDSAVYLCASSLMTGSAGANVLTFGAGSRLTVL.

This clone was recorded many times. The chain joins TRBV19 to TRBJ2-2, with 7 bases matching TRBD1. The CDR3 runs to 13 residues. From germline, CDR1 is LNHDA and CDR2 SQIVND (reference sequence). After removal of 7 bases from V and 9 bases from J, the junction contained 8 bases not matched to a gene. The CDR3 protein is CASTTGLTRELFF. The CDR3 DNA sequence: TGTGCCAGTACGACAGGGCTAACCAGGGAGCTGTTTTTT.

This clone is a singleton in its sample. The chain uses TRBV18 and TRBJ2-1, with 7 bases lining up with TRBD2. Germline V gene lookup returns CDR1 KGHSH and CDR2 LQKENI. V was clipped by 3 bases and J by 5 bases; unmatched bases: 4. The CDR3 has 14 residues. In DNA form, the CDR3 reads TGTGCCAGCTCACCCCTGGGAGGGGACAATGAGCAGTTCTTC. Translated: CASSPLGGDNEQFF.

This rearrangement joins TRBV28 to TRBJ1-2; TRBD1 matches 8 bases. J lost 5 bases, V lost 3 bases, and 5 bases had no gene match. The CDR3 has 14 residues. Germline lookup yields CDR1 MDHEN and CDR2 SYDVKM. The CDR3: CASSFDRGTYGYTF. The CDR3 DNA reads TGTGCCAGCAGTTTCGACAGGGGCACATATGGCTACACCTTC.

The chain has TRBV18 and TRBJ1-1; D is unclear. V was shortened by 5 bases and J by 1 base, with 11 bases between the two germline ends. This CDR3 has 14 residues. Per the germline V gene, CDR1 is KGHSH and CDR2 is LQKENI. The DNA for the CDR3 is TGTGCCAGCTCAGGCATAGCACAGAACACTGAAGCTTTCTTT. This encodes CASSGIAQNTEAFF.

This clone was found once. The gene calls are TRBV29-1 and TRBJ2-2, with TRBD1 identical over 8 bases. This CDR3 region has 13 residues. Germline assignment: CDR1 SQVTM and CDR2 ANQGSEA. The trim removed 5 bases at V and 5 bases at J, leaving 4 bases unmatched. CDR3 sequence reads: CSVQGAITGELFF. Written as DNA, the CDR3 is TGCAGCGTTCAGGGGGCGATTACCGGGGAGCTGTTTTTT.

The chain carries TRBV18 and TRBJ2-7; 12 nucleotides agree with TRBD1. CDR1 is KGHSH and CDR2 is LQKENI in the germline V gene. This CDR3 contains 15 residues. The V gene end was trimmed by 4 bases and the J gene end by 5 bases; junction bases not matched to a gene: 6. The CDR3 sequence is CASSLGQGALNEQYF. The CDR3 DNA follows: TGTGCCAGCTCACTGGGACAGGGGGCTTTGAACGAGCAGTACTTC.

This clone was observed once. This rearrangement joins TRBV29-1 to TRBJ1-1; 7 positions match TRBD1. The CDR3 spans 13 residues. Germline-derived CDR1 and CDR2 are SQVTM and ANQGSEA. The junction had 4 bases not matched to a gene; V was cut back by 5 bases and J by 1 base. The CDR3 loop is CSVKGQPNTEAFF. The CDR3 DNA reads TGCAGCGTTAAGGGACAGCCGAACACTGAAGCTTTCTTT.

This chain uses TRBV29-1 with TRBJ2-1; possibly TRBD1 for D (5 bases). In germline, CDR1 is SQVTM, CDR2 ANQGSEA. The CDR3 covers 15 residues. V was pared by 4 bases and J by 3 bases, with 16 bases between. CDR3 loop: CSVVGPLAYYNEQFF. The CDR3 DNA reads TGCAGCGTTGTGGGGCCTCTCGCTTACTACAATGAGCAGTTCTTC.

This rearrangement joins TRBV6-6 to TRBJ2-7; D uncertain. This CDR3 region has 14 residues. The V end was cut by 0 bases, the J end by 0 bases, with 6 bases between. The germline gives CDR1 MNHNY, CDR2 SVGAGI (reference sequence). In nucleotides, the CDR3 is TGTGCCAGCAGTTACTCAGTCAGCTCCTACGAGCAGTACTTC. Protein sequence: CASSYSVSSYEQYF.

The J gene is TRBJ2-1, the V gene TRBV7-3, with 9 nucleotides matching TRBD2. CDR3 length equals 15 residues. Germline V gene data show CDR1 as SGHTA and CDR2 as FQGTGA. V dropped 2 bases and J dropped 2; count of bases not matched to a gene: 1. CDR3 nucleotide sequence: TGTGCCAGCAGCTTAGCGGGAGGGCCCTACAATGAGCAGTTCTTC. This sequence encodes CASSLAGGPYNEQFF.

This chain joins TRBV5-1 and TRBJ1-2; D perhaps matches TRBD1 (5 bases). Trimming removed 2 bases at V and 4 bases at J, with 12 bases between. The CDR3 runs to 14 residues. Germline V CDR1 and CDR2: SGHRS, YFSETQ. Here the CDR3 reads CASSFPGFSYGYTF. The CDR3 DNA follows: TGCGCCAGCAGCTTCCCAGGGTTCTCCTATGGCTACACCTTC.

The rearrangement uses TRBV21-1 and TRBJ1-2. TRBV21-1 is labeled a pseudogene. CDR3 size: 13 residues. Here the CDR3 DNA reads TGTGCCACCAGGGTATGGAGGTTCTATGGCTACACCTTC. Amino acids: CATRVWRFYGYTF.

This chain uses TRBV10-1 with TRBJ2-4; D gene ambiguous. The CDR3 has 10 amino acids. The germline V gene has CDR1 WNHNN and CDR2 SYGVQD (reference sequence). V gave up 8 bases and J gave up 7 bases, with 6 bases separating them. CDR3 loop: CASPLNIQYF. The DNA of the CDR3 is TGCGCCAGCCCTTTGAACATTCAGTACTTC.

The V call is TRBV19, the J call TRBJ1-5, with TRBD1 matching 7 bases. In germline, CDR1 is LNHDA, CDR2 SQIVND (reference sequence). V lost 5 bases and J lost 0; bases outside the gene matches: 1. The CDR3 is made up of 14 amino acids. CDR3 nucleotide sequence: TGTGCCAGTAGTGGGACAGTTAGCAATCAGCCCCAGCATTTT. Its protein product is CASSGTVSNQPQHF.

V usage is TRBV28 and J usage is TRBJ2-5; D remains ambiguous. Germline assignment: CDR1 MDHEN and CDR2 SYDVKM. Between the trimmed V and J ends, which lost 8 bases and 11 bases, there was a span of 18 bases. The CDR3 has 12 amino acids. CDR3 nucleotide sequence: TGTGCCAGCGCTCGACAAACGGCCGTTCAGTACTTC. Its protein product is CASARQTAVQYF.

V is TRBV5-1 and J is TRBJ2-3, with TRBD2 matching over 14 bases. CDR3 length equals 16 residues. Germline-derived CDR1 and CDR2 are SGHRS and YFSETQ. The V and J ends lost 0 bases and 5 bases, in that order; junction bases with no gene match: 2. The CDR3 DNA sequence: TGCGCCAGCAGCTTGGGACTAGCGGGAGGGGAAGATACGCAGTATTTT. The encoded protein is CASSLGLAGGEDTQYF.

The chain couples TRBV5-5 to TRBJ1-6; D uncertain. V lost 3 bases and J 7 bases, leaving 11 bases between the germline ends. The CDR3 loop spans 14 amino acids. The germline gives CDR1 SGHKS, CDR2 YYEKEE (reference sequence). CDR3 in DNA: TGTGCCAGCAGCTACGGGGTTGGCAATTCACCCCTCCACTTT. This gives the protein CASSYGVGNSPLHF.

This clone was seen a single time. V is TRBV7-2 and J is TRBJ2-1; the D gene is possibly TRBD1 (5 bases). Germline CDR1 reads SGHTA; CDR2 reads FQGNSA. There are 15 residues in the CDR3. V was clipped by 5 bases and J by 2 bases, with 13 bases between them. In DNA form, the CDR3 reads TGTGCCAGCAGCCTCGGTTCAGGGACCTACAATGAGCAGTTCTTC. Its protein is CASSLGSGTYNEQFF.

The DNA for the CDR3 is TGTGCCAGCAGTTACTCCGGGCAGGGGGGTCAGCCCCAGCATTTT. This codes for CASSYSGQGGQPQHF. The chain carries TRBV6-6 and TRBJ1-5; TRBD1 aligns across 7 bases. The germline CDR1 and CDR2 sequences are MNHNY and SVGAGI (reference sequence). The CDR3 is 15 residues long. The V and J ends lost 0 bases and 6 bases, in that order; junction bases with no gene match: 5.

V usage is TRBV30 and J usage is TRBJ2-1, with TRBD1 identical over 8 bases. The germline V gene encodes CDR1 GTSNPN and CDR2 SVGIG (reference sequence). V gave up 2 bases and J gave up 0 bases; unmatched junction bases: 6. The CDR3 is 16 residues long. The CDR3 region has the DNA TGTGCCTGGAGTAGAACAGGGGGAAGCTCCTACAATGAGCAGTTCTTC. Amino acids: CAWSRTGGSSYNEQFF.

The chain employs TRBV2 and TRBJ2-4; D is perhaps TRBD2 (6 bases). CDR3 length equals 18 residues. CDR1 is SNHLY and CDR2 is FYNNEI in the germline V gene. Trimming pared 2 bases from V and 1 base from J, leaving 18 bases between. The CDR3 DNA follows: TGTGCCAGCAGTGAAAGGGAAGGAAAGGGGAGGGCCAAAAACATTCAGTACTTC. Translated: CASSEREGKGRAKNIQYF.

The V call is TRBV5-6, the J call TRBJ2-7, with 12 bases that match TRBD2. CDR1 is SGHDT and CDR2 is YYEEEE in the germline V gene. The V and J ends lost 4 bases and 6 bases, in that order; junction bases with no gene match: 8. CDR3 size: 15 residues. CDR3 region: CASSEGTSGRVEQYF. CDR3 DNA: TGTGCCAGCAGCGAAGGGACTAGCGGGCGGGTCGAGCAGTACTTC.

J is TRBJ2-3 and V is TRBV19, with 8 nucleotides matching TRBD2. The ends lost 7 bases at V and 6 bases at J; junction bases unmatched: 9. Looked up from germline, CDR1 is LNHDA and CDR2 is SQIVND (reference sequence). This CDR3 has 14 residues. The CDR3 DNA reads TGTGCCAGTACCTATAGCGGGATAGGCGATACGCAGTATTTT. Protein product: CASTYSGIGDTQYF.

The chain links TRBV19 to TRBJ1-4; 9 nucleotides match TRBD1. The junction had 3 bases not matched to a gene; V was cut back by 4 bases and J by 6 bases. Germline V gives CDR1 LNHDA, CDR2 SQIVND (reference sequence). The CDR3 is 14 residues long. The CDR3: CASSRQGGDEKLFF. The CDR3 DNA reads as TGTGCCAGTAGTAGACAGGGGGGAGATGAAAAACTGTTTTTT.

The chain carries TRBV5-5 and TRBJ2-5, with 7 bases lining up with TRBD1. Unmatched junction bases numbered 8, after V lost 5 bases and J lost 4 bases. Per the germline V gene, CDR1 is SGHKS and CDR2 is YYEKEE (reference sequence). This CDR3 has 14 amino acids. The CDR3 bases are TGTGCCAGCAGTCTTACAGGGGAAGGAGAGACCCAGTACTTC. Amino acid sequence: CASSLTGEGETQYF.

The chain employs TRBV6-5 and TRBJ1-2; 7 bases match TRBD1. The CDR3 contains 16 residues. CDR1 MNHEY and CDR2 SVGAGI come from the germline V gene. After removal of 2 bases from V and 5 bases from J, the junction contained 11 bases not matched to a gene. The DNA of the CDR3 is TGTGCCAGCAGTTACGGTGGAGGGGGCAGTCGGTATGGCTACACCTTC. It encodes CASSYGGGGSRYGYTF.

The CDR3 bases are TGCGCCAGCAGCTTGGGGTGGGGACAGGGGGATAATGAGCAGTTCTTC. Translating it yields CASSLGWGQGDNEQFF. The chain has TRBV5-1 and TRBJ2-1; 11 bases line up with TRBD1. The J segment lost 7 bases and the V segment lost 0 bases, leaving 6 bases of the junction unmatched. The CDR3 loop spans 16 amino acids. Germline CDR1 SGHRS, CDR2 YFSETQ.

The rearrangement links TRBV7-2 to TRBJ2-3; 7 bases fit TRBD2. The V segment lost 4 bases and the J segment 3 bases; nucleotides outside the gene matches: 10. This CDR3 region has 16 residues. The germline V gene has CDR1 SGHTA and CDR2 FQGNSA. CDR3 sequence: CASSSFRGVGTDTQYF. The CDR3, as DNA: TGTGCCAGCAGCTCGTTCCGGGGGGTGGGTACAGATACGCAGTATTTT.

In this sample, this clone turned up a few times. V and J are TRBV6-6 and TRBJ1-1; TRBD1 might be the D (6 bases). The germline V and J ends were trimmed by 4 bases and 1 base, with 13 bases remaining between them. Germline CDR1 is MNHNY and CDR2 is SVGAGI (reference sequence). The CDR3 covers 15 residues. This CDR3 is CASSSTGERNTEAFF. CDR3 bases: TGTGCCAGCAGTTCGACAGGCGAAAGGAACACTGAAGCTTTCTTT.